The 15 T cell receptor beta chains below all came from one sample that was sequenced in a study of blood T cells in healthy people across ages. With a J-beta primer mix and a sample-barcoded 5' primer, a second PCR ran 7 to 11 cycles. One entry per CDR3 protein results from TCRdb running MiXCR on the 5' RACE reads. The table shows roughly 900,000 distinct CDR3 sequences, with under 30% occurring only once. Sequencing was done on a sample of blood. The receptors come from a woman of 80 years or more in good health.

Ten or more counts support this clonotype. J is TRBJ1-2 and V is TRBV7-2, with TRBD1 as a possible D gene (6 bases). Germline V gene lookup returns CDR1 SGHTA and CDR2 FQGNSA. V was pared by 5 bases and J by 0 bases, with 13 bases between. CDR3 length: 15 amino acids. This chain's CDR3 is CASSKGGAANYGYTF. In nucleotides, the CDR3 is TGTGCCAGCAGCAAGGGGGGGGCGGCTAACTATGGCTACACCTTC.

The chain has TRBV6-2 or TRBV6-3 and TRBJ1-1; maybe TRBD1 (5 bases). CDR3 length: 15 residues. CDR1 and CDR2 from the germline V gene are MNHEY and SVGEGT. Trimming pared 0 bases from V and 3 bases from J, leaving 11 bases between. The CDR3 coding sequence is TGTGCCAGCAGTTACTCGATTCAGGGACACACTGAAGCTTTCTTT. Protein: CASSYSIQGHTEAFF.

The gene calls are TRBV7-9 and TRBJ2-1; 10 bases match TRBD2. The J segment lost 9 bases and the V segment lost 1 base, leaving 6 bases of the junction unmatched. Germline values: CDR1 SEHNR, CDR2 FQNEAQ (reference sequence). The CDR3 runs to 15 residues. The CDR3, as DNA: TGTGCCAGCAGCTTAGGTGGGACTAGCGTCGTTGAGCAGTTCTTC. Amino acids: CASSLGGTSVVEQFF. The full variable domain, with the rest looked up from reference TRBV7-9 and TRBJ2-1, is DTGVSQNPRHKITKRGQNVTFRCDPISEHNRLYWYRQTLGQGPEFLTYFQNEAQLEKSRLLSDRFSAERPKGSFSTLEIQRTEQGDSAMYLCASSLGGTSVVEQFFGPGTRLTVL.

Regarding this clonotype: A read error may be the cause here, since a much bigger clone is one base away. J is TRBJ2-7 and V is TRBV2; 12 nucleotides match TRBD1. The CDR3 extends over 15 amino acids. V was clipped by 5 bases and J by 7 bases; unmatched bases: 9. Per germline, CDR1 SNHLY and CDR2 FYNNEI. Written as DNA, the CDR3 is TGTGCCAGCAGTAAGGGACAGGGGGCCTACAATGAGCAGTACTTC. Translation: CASSKGQGAYNEQYF.

The chain uses TRBV11-2 and TRBJ2-3; 9 bases are shared with TRBD1. The CDR3 has 16 residues. Per germline, CDR1 SGHAT and CDR2 FQNNGV. Trimming cost V 6 bases and J 0 bases; bases outside gene matches: 7. CDR3 nucleotide sequence: TGTGCCAGCAGATCAACAGGGGGCGCCAGCACAGATACGCAGTATTTT. This codes for CASRSTGGASTDTQYF.

Of note for this clonotype: A read error may explain this, as a much larger clone is one base away. The chain employs TRBV6-5 and TRBJ1-1; no definite D call. The CDR3 runs to 13 residues. The germline V gene has CDR1 MNHEY and CDR2 SVGAGI. The CDR3 reads CASRETGNTVAFF. The CDR3 nucleotides are TGTGCCAGCAGGGAAACGGGGAACACTGTAGCTTTCTTT.

The V and J genes are TRBV5-1 and TRBJ2-3; no clear D. V lost 0 bases to trimming and J lost 2 bases, with 13 bases between them. The CDR3 covers 16 residues. CDR1 and CDR2 (germline): SGHRS, YFSETQ. The CDR3 region has the DNA TGCGCCAGCAGCTTGGAACAGTCAGATTTCACAGATACGCAGTATTTT. Translating it yields CASSLEQSDFTDTQYF.

The J gene is TRBJ2-1, the V gene TRBV27, with 8 bases identical to TRBD1. V dropped 6 bases and J dropped 7; count of bases not matched to a gene: 8. Germline CDR1 MNHEY, CDR2 SMNVEV (reference sequence). This CDR3 region has 14 residues. Here the CDR3 reads CASRKDRAANEQFF. The CDR3 DNA reads TGTGCCAGCAGAAAGGACAGGGCTGCGAATGAGCAGTTCTTC.

This chain connects TRBV29-1 to TRBJ2-7; maybe TRBD1 (5 bases). The V gene's germline CDR1 is SQVTM and CDR2 ANQGSEA. The CDR3 runs to 13 residues. Trimming left V 1 base short and J 4 bases short, with 11 bases between. This CDR3 is CSVEAPGMYEQYF. CDR3 nucleotides: TGCAGCGTTGAAGCCCCAGGGATGTACGAGCAGTACTTC.

This clonotype was picked up a small number of times. The chain has TRBV6-6 and TRBJ1-1, with 9 bases matching TRBD1. Germline values: CDR1 MNHNY, CDR2 SVGAGI (reference sequence). CDR3 length equals 16 residues. With 5 bases clipped from V and 0 bases from J, the junction kept 7 bases outside the gene matches. The CDR3 bases are TGTGCCAGCAGTCAAGGACAGGGGCACATGAACACTGAAGCTTTCTTT. Translation gives CASSQGQGHMNTEAFF.

The rearrangement uses TRBV2 and TRBJ2-7, with D tentatively TRBD2 (5 bases). In germline, CDR1 is SNHLY, CDR2 FYNNEI. Trimming pared 3 bases from V and 2 bases from J, leaving 26 bases between. The CDR3 extends over 19 amino acids. CDR3 sequence: CASSDRRGFLRLSTYEQYF. The CDR3, as DNA: TGTGCCAGCAGTGATCGTAGAGGGTTTCTTCGGCTGTCAACCTACGAGCAGTACTTC.

This clonotype has at least ten counts. V and J are TRBV12-3 or TRBV12-4 and TRBJ1-6; 7 nucleotides match TRBD1. V dropped 5 bases and J dropped 9; count of bases not matched to a gene: 10. The CDR3 contains 15 residues. The CDR3 is CASSVRQGLASPLHF. CDR3 nucleotide sequence: TGTGCCAGCAGTGTTAGACAGGGCTTAGCTTCACCCCTCCACTTT.

The V call is TRBV29-1, the J call TRBJ1-1; a weak D match, TRBD1 (5 bases). The CDR3 loop spans 12 amino acids. The V gene's germline CDR1 is SQVTM and CDR2 ANQGSEA. The V gene lost 6 bases and the J gene lost 6 bases, with 14 bases spanning the gap. The CDR3 nucleotides are TGCAGCGTGGGGCAGAGTTCCGCTGAAGCTTTCTTT. Protein: CSVGQSSAEAFF.

The CDR3 spells CASSLFAGGNNEQFF. CDR3 nucleotide sequence: TGTGCCAGCAGCCTCTTCGCGGGGGGGAACAATGAGCAGTTCTTC. V and J are TRBV7-3 and TRBJ2-1; 9 positions agree with TRBD2. V trimming: 5 bases; J trimming: 5 bases; junction bases outside the gene matches: 7. Germline lookup yields CDR1 SGHTA and CDR2 FQGTGA. The CDR3 is made up of 15 amino acids. Full variable domain (rest looked up from reference TRBV7-3 and TRBJ2-1): GAGVSQTPSNKVTEKGKYVELRCDPISGHTALYWYRQSLGQGPEFLIYFQGTGAADDSGLPNDRFFAVRPEGSVSTLKIQRTERGDSAVYLCASSLFAGGNNEQFFGPGTRLTVL.

This chain uses TRBV30 with TRBJ1-2; maybe TRBD1 (5 bases). The germline CDR1 and CDR2 sequences are GTSNPN and SVGIG (reference sequence). The CDR3 has 14 residues. Trimming shortened V by 6 bases and J by 1 base, and 15 bases separated the two germline ends. The CDR3 loop is CACHKSGSNYGYTF. The DNA of the CDR3 is TGTGCCTGTCACAAATCAGGGAGTAACTATGGCTACACCTTC.